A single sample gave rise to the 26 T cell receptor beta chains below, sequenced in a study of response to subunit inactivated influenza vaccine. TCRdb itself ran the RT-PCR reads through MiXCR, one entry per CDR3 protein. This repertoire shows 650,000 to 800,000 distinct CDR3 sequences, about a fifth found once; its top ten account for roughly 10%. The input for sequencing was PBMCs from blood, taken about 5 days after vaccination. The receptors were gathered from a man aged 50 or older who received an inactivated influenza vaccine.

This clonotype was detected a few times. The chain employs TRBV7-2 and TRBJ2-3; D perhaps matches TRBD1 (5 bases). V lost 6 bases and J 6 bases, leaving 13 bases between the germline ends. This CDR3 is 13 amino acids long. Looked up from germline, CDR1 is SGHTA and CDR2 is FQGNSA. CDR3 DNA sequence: TGTGCCAGCAGTGGGCTTGCAGGGGATACGCAGTATTTT. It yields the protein CASSGLAGDTQYF.

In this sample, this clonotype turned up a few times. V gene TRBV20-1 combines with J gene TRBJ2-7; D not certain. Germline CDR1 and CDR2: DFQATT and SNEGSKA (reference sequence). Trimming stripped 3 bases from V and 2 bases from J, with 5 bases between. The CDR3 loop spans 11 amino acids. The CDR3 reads CSASSAYEQYF. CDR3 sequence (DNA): TGCAGTGCTAGTTCCGCCTACGAGCAGTACTTC.

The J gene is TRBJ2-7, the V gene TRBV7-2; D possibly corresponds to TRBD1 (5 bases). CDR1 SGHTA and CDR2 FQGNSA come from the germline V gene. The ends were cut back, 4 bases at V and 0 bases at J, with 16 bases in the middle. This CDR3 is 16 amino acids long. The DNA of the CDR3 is TGTGCCAGCAGCTACGGGTCCAGGACATACTCCTACGAGCAGTACTTC. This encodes CASSYGSRTYSYEQYF.

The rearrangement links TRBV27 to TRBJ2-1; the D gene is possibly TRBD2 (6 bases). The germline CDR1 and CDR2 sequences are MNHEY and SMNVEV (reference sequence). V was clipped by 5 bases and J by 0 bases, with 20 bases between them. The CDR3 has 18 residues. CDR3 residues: CASSTITHSGASYNEQFF. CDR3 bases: TGTGCCAGCAGTACCATCACTCATAGCGGAGCCTCCTACAATGAGCAGTTCTTC.

CDR3 coding DNA: TGTGCCAGCAGTTCGAGCAGGCCTCCCTACGAGCAGTACTTC. Residues: CASSSSRPPYEQYF. The rearrangement joins TRBV27 to TRBJ2-7; unclear D gene. This CDR3 contains 14 residues. Per the germline V gene, CDR1 is MNHEY and CDR2 is SMNVEV (reference sequence). With 4 bases removed from V and 2 bases from J, the gap between germline ends came to 12 bases.

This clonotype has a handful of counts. CDR3 protein: CASTGTSGLTDTQYF. The CDR3 nucleotides read TGCGCCAGCACCGGGACTAGCGGGCTTACAGATACGCAGTATTTT. The chain carries TRBV5-1 and TRBJ2-3, with 12 bases matching TRBD2. The ends lost 6 bases at V and 3 bases at J; junction bases unmatched: 5. The CDR3 has 15 amino acids. Germline lookup yields CDR1 SGHRS and CDR2 YFSETQ.

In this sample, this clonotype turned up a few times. CDR3 loop: CASRGQGASYNEQFF. In DNA, the CDR3 is TGTGCCAGCAGAGGACAGGGGGCGTCCTACAATGAGCAGTTCTTC. The genes are TRBV6-1 and TRBJ2-1, with 11 positions matching TRBD1. This CDR3 region has 15 residues. Germline CDR1 reads MNHNS; CDR2 reads SASEGT. The junction had 2 bases not matched to a gene; V was cut back by 6 bases and J by 1 base.

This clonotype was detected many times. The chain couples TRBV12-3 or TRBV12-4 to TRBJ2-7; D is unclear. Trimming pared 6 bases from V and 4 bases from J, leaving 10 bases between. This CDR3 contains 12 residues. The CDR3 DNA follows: TGTGCCAGCAGCCTGATGGGGTACGAGCAGTACTTC. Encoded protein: CASSLMGYEQYF.

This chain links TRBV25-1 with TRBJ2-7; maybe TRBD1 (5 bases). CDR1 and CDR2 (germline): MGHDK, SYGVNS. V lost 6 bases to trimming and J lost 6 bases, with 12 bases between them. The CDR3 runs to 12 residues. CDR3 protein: CASRGVPGEQYF. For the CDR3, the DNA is TGTGCCAGCAGAGGGGTTCCGGGCGAGCAGTACTTC.

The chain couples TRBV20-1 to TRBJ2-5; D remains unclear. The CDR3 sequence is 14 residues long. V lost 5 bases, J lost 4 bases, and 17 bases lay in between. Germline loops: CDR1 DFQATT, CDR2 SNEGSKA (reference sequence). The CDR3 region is CSADVLGWGETQYF. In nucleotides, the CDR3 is TGCAGTGCTGACGTCCTTGGCTGGGGAGAGACCCAGTACTTC.

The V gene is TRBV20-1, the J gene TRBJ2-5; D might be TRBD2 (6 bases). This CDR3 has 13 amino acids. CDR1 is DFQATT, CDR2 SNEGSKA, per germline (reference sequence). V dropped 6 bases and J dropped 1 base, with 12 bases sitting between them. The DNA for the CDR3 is TGCAGTGCCGGGCGGGGACCCCAAGAGACCCAGTACTTC. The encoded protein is CSAGRGPQETQYF.

The CDR3 sequence: CASSVAVTDTQYF. The CDR3, as DNA: TGTGCCAGCAGCGTAGCTGTAACAGATACGCAGTATTTT. The chain joins TRBV9 to TRBJ2-3; D uncertain. The CDR3 covers 13 residues. In germline, CDR1 is SGDLS, CDR2 YYNGEE. The V end lost 0 bases, the J end lost 3 bases, and 5 bases lay between the germline ends.

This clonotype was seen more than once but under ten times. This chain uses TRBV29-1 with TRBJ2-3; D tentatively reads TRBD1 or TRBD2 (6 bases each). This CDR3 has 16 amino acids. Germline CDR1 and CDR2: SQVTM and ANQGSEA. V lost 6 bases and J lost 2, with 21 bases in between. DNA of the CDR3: TGCAGCGTCGGGGGCTCGGTGGTGGGGGCCACAGATACGCAGTATTTT. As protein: CSVGGSVVGATDTQYF.

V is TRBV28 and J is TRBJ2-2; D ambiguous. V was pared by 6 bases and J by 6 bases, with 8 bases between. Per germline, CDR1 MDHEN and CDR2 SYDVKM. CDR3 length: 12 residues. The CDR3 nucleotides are TGTGCCAGCAGACCTATCGCCGGGGAGCTGTTTTTT. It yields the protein CASRPIAGELFF.

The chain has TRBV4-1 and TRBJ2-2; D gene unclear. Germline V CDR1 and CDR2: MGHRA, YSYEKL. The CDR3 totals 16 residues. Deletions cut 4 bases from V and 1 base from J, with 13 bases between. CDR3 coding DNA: TGCGCCAGCAGCCGAGAATCAAACGGGAACACCGGGGAGCTGTTTTTT. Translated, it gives CASSRESNGNTGELFF.

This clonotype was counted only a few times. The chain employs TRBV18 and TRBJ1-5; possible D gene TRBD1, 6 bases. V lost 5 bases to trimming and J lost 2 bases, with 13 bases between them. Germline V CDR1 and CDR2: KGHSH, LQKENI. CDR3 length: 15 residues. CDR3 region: CASSAPGGGNQPQHF. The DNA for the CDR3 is TGTGCCAGCTCAGCGCCGGGGGGCGGCAATCAGCCCCAGCATTTT.

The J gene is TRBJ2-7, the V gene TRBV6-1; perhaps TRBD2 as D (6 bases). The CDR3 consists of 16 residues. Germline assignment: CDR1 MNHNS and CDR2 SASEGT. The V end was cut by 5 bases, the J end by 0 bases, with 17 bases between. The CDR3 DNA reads TGTGCCAGCAGTAGATCGCGGGAACACTACTCCTACGAGCAGTACTTC. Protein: CASSRSREHYSYEQYF.

CDR3 nucleotide sequence: TGCAGTGCTAGTGATGCTGCCTACGAGCAGTACTTC. Protein: CSASDAAYEQYF. The rearrangement uses TRBV20-1 and TRBJ2-7; D gene unclear. Germline loops: CDR1 DFQATT, CDR2 SNEGSKA (reference sequence). V was trimmed by 3 bases and J by 2 bases, leaving 8 bases between them. The CDR3 consists of 12 residues.

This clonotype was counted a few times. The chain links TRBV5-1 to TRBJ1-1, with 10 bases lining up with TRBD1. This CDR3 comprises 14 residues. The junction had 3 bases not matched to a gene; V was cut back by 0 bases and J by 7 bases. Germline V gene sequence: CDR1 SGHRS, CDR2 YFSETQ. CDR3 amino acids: CASSLVGTGDEAFF. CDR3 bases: TGCGCCAGCAGCTTGGTCGGGACAGGGGATGAAGCTTTCTTT.

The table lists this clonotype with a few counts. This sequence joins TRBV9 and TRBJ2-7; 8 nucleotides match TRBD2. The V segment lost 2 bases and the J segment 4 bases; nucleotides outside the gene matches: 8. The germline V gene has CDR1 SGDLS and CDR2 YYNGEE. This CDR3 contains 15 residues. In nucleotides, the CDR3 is TGTGCCAGCAGCGTGTCGGGGACTAGTGGTTACGAGCAGTACTTC. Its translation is CASSVSGTSGYEQYF.

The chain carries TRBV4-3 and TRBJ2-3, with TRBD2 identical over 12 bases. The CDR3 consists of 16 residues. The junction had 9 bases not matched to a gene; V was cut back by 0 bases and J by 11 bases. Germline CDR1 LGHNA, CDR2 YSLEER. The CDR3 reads CASSQDSASGGEVQYF. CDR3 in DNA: TGCGCCAGCAGCCAAGATAGCGCTAGCGGGGGGGAGGTGCAGTATTTT.

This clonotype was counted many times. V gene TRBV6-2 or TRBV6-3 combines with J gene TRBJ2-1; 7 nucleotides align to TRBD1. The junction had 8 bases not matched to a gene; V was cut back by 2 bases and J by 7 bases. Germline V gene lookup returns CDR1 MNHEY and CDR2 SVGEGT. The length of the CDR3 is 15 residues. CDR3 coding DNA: TGTGCCAGCAGTTACGGCGACAGGGATGCAAATGAGCAGTTCTTC. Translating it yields CASSYGDRDANEQFF.

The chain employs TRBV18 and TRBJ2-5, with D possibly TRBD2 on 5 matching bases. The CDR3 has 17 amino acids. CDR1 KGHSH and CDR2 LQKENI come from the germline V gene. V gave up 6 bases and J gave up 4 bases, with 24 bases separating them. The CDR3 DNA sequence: TGTGCCAGCTCCCCGGGGTACGGAATACCGGCCGGAGAGACCCAGTACTTC. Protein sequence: CASSPGYGIPAGETQYF.

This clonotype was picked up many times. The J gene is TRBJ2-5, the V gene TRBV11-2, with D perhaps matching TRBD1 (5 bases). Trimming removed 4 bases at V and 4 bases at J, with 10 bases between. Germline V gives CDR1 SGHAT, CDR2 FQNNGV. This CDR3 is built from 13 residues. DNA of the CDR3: TGTGCCAGCAGCTCGCGGCAGGGAGAGACCCAGTACTTC. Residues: CASSSRQGETQYF.

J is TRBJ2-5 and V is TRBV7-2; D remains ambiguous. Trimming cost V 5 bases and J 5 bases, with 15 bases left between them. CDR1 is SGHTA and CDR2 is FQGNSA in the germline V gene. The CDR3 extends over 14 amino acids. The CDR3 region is CASSPRMEWETQYF. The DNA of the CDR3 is TGTGCCAGCAGCCCCCGGATGGAATGGGAGACCCAGTACTTC.

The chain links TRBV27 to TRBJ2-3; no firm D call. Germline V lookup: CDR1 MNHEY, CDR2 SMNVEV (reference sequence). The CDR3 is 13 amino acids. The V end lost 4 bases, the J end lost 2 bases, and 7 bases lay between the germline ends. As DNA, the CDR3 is TGTGCCAGCAGTTCCCAACTCACAGATACGCAGTATTTT. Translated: CASSSQLTDTQYF.